The clone carrying this TCR beta chain appeared once. The antigen is undetermined. These data belong to a study of post-analysis software for immune sequencing data. Unique-molecular-identifier-tagged TCR beta cDNA libraries were used. TCRdb independently ran MiXCR on the PCR reads; one entry per CDR3 protein. Here the sample spans about 820,000 distinct CDR3 sequences, approximately 50% being singletons. Overall study findings and caveats: Elevated frequency relative to controls characterized roughly five TRBV segments in patients, TRBV5-6, TRBV5-1 and TRBV20-1 among them.

The CDR3 runs to 16 residues. CDR1 is SGHRS and CDR2 is YFSETQ in the germline V gene. The junction had 12 bases not matched to a gene; V was cut back by 3 bases and J by 6 bases. Sequencing was performed on blood. The receptor was isolated from a girl aged 10-17 years with multiple sclerosis. The chain uses TRBV5-1 and TRBJ2-7, with 10 nucleotides matching TRBD1. In DNA, the CDR3 is TGCGCCAGCAGCTCCTGGACAGGGGGAACTGGGGGCGAGCAGTACTTC. Its translation is CASSSWTGGTGGEQYF.